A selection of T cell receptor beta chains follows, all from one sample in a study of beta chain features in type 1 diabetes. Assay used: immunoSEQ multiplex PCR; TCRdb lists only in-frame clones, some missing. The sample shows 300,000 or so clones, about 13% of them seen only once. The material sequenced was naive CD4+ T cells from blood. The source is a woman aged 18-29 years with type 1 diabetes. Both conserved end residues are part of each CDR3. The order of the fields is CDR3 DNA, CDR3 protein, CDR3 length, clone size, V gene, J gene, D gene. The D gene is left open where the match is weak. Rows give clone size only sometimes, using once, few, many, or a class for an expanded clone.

TGTGCCAGCAGCCCAAGGACTAGCGGGCAGTATTTT	CASSPRTSGQYF	12	NA	TRBV7-9	TRBJ2-3	TRBD2
TGTGCCAGCAGCCAAGAGTGGCTAGCGGGAAGCGATGAGCAGTTCTTC	CASSQEWLAGSDEQFF	16	NA	TRBV4-2	TRBJ2-1	TRBD2
TGCGCCAGCAGCCAACGCTTGGGAGAGCAAGCTTTCTTT	CASSQRLGEQAFF	13	NA	TRBV4-1	TRBJ1-1	NA
TGTGCCAGCAGCTTAAAGGTCTGGCAGGGCGAGCAGTTCTTC	CASSLKVWQGEQFF	14	few	TRBV7-8	TRBJ2-1	NA
TGTGCCAGCAGCTTGGGGACAGGGGGACAAGAGACCCAGTACTTC	CASSLGTGGQETQYF	15	NA	TRBV5-4	TRBJ2-5	TRBD1
TGTGCCAGCAGTGAAGCGTCTACAGGGCCTGGAAACACCATATATTTT	CASSEASTGPGNTIYF	16	NA	TRBV6-1	TRBJ1-3	NA
TGCGCCAGCAGCTTTTTTCCGGGACAGGCCTACGAGCAGTACTTC	CASSFFPGQAYEQYF	15	NA	TRBV5-1	TRBJ2-7	TRBD1
TGCGCCAGCAGCCAAGATCCACCAGGACTAGGGCCCTACAATGAGCAGTTCTTC	CASSQDPPGLGPYNEQFF	18	NA	TRBV4-1	TRBJ2-1	TRBD2
TGTGCCAGCGGAAGGGACAGGGGGCGAAATCAGCCCCAGCATTTT	CASGRDRGRNQPQHF	15	few	TRBV7-8	TRBJ1-5	TRBD1
TGTGCCAGCAGCTTGGGACTAGCGGTGGCCCAGTACTTC	CASSLGLAVAQYF	13	few	TRBV5-5	TRBJ2-5	TRBD2
TGTGCCAGTAGTAACACAGGGCGGGATCAGCCCCAGCATTTT	CASSNTGRDQPQHF	14	few	TRBV19	TRBJ1-5	NA
TGCAGCGTTGCGGGGACCAGGGAGGACACTGAAGCTTTCTTT	CSVAGTREDTEAFF	14	NA	TRBV29-1	TRBJ1-1	NA
TGTGCCAGCAGTTCTCACAATGAGCAGTTCTTC	CASSSHNEQFF	11	few	TRBV6-5	TRBJ2-1	NA
TGTGCCAGCAGCCTGCTGACTAGATCAGAGACCCAGTACTTC	CASSLLTRSETQYF	14	few	TRBV11-3	TRBJ2-5	NA
TGTGCCAGCAGTGAACGGGTCTCCGGGTGGACCCAGTACTTC	CASSERVSGWTQYF	14	few	TRBV2	TRBJ2-5	NA
TGTGCCAGCAGCTTTAGGGGGATGAACACTGAAGCTTTCTTT	CASSFRGMNTEAFF	14	few	TRBV11-2	TRBJ1-1	NA
TGCGCCAGCAGCCCTAGCGGGAGAACCTACAATGAGCAGTTCTTC	CASSPSGRTYNEQFF	15	NA	TRBV5-1	TRBJ2-1	TRBD2
TGTGCCTGGAGTCGGGACAGGGCTAATGAAAAACTGTTTTTT	CAWSRDRANEKLFF	14	NA	TRBV30	TRBJ1-4	TRBD1
TGTGCCAGCAGCCCCACCCGGGGGAGCACCTACAATGAGCAGTTCTTC	CASSPTRGSTYNEQFF	16	NA	TRBV7-9	TRBJ2-1	NA
TGCAGCGCCAAGGACAGAGATAGCAATCAGCCCCAGCATTTT	CSAKDRDSNQPQHF	14	few	TRBV29-1	TRBJ1-5	NA
TGCGCCAGCAGCTTGGAGGGGGCCCTCGGTCAGCCCCAGCATTTT	CASSLEGALGQPQHF	15	few	TRBV5-1	TRBJ1-5	TRBD1
TGCGCCAGCAGTGATGGTCAGGGCAATGAGCAGTTCTTC	CASSDGQGNEQFF	13	NA	TRBV5-1	TRBJ2-1	NA
TGTGCCAGCAGCGCAGATGCCGGCAGGCCGGTTGAGCAGTACTTC	CASSADAGRPVEQYF	15	few	TRBV9	TRBJ2-7	NA
TGCAGCGTCAGACTAGCGGACCAAGAGACCCAGTACTTC	CSVRLADQETQYF	13	NA	TRBV29-1	TRBJ2-5	TRBD2
TGCAGTGCTCTAAAAACAGATACGCAGTATTTT	CSALKTDTQYF	11	few	TRBV20-1	TRBJ2-3	NA
TGTGCCAGCAGCCGATCTAGAGCTTTGGAAGCTTTCTTT	CASSRSRALEAFF	13	few	TRBV5-4	TRBJ1-1	NA
TGCGCCAGCAACCCTAGCGGGAGCTCCTACGAGCAGTACTTC	CASNPSGSSYEQYF	14	NA	TRBV10-2	TRBJ2-7	TRBD2
TGCGCCAGCAGCTTACAGGGAGGGCCGGAAAAACTGTTTTTT	CASSLQGGPEKLFF	14	few	TRBV5-1	TRBJ1-4	NA
TGTGCCAGCAGCTTAAGTCCTAACTTAGTTAACATTCAGTACTTC	CASSLSPNLVNIQYF	15	few	TRBV11-2	TRBJ2-4	NA
TGCGCCAGCAGCCCGGAAAGCGGGAACGCAGATACGCAGTATTTT	CASSPESGNADTQYF	15	NA	TRBV5-1	TRBJ2-3	TRBD2
TGCGCCAGCAGCGCCGAGACTAGCGGATACACAGATACGCAGTATTTT	CASSAETSGYTDTQYF	16	few	TRBV5-1	TRBJ2-3	TRBD2
TGTGCCAGCACCAGTGGGGGGAGCTCCTACAATGAGCAGTTCTTC	CASTSGGSSYNEQFF	15	NA	TRBV7-2	TRBJ2-1	NA
TGTGCCAGCTCACCGGGACTAGCGGGAGATACGCAGTATTTT	CASSPGLAGDTQYF	14	few	TRBV18	TRBJ2-3	TRBD2
TGTGCCAGCTCACCCCAGAACACCGGGGAGCTGTTTTTT	CASSPQNTGELFF	13	NA	TRBV18	TRBJ2-2	NA
TGTGCCAGTGCGATGGAGACAGAGACCCAGTACTTC	CASAMETETQYF	12	few	TRBV2	TRBJ2-5	NA
TGTGCCAGCAGGATTAGCGGGAGGGCATCCAATGAGCAGTTCTTC	CASRISGRASNEQFF	15	NA	TRBV28	TRBJ2-1	TRBD2
TGTGCCAGCAGTCGACTAGCGGGAGGGAGAAATGAGCAGTTCTTC	CASSRLAGGRNEQFF	15	few	TRBV28	TRBJ2-1	TRBD2
TGCGCCAGCAGCTTTGGTTGGGCGAGCTCCTACAATGAGCAGTTCTTC	CASSFGWASSYNEQFF	16	few	TRBV5-1	TRBJ2-1	NA
TGTGCCAGCAGTTTGGCACAGGGTCCGGACACCATATATTTT	CASSLAQGPDTIYF	14	NA	TRBV28	TRBJ1-3	NA